The 26 T cell receptor beta chains listed next were all sequenced from one sample in a study of early T cells in non-severe SARS-CoV-2 infection (dated by TCRdb to the early 2020s). Library preparation employed 5' RACE. TCRdb names NextSeq 500 as the instrument used. In TCRdb, the public reads were trimmed at Q25 with fastp and aligned with MiXCR, with productive beta chains retained. Each entry merges the rows of one CDR3 protein and shows their most common DNA and genes. The sample records about 34,000 distinct CDR3 sequences, less than 8% of which are singletons. The ten largest clones capture approximately 7.5% of the sample. Input material: whole blood. These receptors were obtained from an adult who was a healthcare worker with PCR-confirmed SARS-CoV-2 infection or an uninfected control (not recorded which).

This clonotype was seen a handful of times. The chain recombines TRBV7-9 with TRBJ2-3; 10 positions match TRBD1. Germline V gene data show CDR1 as SEHNR and CDR2 as FQNEAQ (reference sequence). The CDR3 loop spans 15 amino acids. V shed 2 bases, J shed 4 bases, and the junction held 3 bases outside the gene matches. The CDR3 loop is CASSLQTGGSDTQYF. As DNA, the CDR3 is TGTGCCAGCAGCTTACAGACAGGGGGCTCAGATACGCAGTATTTT.

The rearrangement uses TRBV6-1 and TRBJ1-1, with 7 bases identical to TRBD1. The trim removed 4 bases at V and 5 bases at J, leaving 10 bases unmatched. Germline V gene sequence: CDR1 MNHNS, CDR2 SASEGT. This CDR3 region has 15 residues. The CDR3 reads CASSAWTGVSTEAFF. In DNA, the CDR3 is TGTGCCAGCAGTGCTTGGACAGGTGTAAGTACTGAAGCTTTCTTT.

V and J are TRBV12-3 or TRBV12-4 and TRBJ2-6; no clear D. V was cut by 5 bases and J by 0 bases, with 14 bases left in between. The CDR3 consists of 17 residues. The CDR3 coding sequence is TGTGCCAGCAGTCCCCGGTTCTCCTTCTCTGGGGCCAACGTCCTGACTTTC. Protein sequence: CASSPRFSFSGANVLTF.

This clonotype qualifies as medium-sized. The rearrangement links TRBV20-1 to TRBJ1-5, with no clear D. This CDR3 region has 16 residues. Germline lookup yields CDR1 DFQATT and CDR2 SNEGSKA (reference sequence). V was clipped by 0 bases and J by 0 bases, with 12 bases between them. In nucleotides, the CDR3 is TGCAGTGCTAGAGAGTCTGGACGACATAGCAATCAGCCCCAGCATTTT. Its protein product is CSARESGRHSNQPQHF.

This clonotype was recorded many times. The gene calls are TRBV19 and TRBJ1-1, with a tentative D call TRBD1 (6 bases). Trimming removed 8 bases from V and 8 bases from J, with 21 bases in between. The CDR3 has 14 residues. Germline CDR1 reads LNHDA; CDR2 reads SQIVND (reference sequence). In DNA, the CDR3 is TGTGCCAGTGCGGAGGACAGCCGAGCCCTGGAAGCTTTCTTT. Translated: CASAEDSRALEAFF. Based on the CDR3 plus reference TRBV19 and TRBJ1-1, the full variable domain is DGGITQSPKYLFRKEGQNVTLSCEQNLNHDAMYWYRQDPGQGLRLIYYSQIVNDFQKGDIAEGYSVSREKKESFPLTVTSAQKNPTAFYLCASAEDSRALEAFFGQGTRLTVV.

By frequency in the sample, this clonotype is medium-sized. The chain joins TRBV7-2 to TRBJ1-2; TRBD1 might be the D (5 bases). Deletions cut 6 bases from V and 2 bases from J, with 10 bases between. Germline CDR1 and CDR2: SGHTA and FQGNSA. There are 13 residues in the CDR3. The CDR3 loop reads CASSRDGNYGYTF. As DNA, the CDR3 is TGTGCCAGCAGTCGGGACGGAAACTATGGCTACACCTTC.

The chain is built from TRBV7-8 and TRBJ2-7; 8 bases match TRBD1. CDR1 and CDR2 from the germline V gene are SGHVS and FQNEAQ. The CDR3 runs to 15 residues. V was pared by 3 bases and J by 7 bases, with 11 bases of the junction left unmatched. CDR3 residues: CASSFDRGALEEQYF. CDR3 sequence (DNA): TGTGCCAGCAGCTTCGACAGGGGCGCCCTGGAAGAGCAGTACTTC. The full variable domain, in which reference TRBV7-8 and TRBJ2-7 provide the parts outside the CDR3, is GAGVSQSPRYKVAKRGQDVALRCDPISGHVSLFWYQQALGQGPEFLTYFQNEAQLDKSGLPSDRFFAERPEGSVSTLKIQRTQQEDSAVYLCASSFDRGALEEQYFGPGTRLTVT.

This clonotype was detected only a few times. The rearrangement joins TRBV7-2 to TRBJ2-5; 9 nucleotides align to TRBD2. The CDR3 has 21 amino acids. Trimming at V came to 5 bases and at J to 4 bases, leaving 26 bases not matched to a gene. Germline V gives CDR1 SGHTA, CDR2 FQGNSA. CDR3 DNA sequence: TGTGCCAGCAGCGCAGGACTCGTTGCGGGGGGGCGTGCGGGTACTGGAGAGACCCAGTACTTC. Amino acid sequence: CASSAGLVAGGRAGTGETQYF.

This clonotype appeared many times. The chain uses TRBV20-1 and TRBJ1-3; no firm D call. Germline CDR1 reads DFQATT; CDR2 reads SNEGSKA (reference sequence). With 3 bases removed from V and 0 bases from J, the gap between germline ends came to 0 bases. The CDR3 spans 11 residues. The CDR3 sequence: CSASSGNTIYF. For the CDR3, the DNA is TGCAGTGCTAGCTCTGGAAACACCATATATTTT.

In its sample, this clonotype was seen many times. The chain recombines TRBV10-3 with TRBJ2-3; possibly TRBD2 for D (5 bases). This CDR3 comprises 14 residues. V lost 3 bases and J lost 2, with 9 bases in between. The V gene's germline CDR1 is ENHRY and CDR2 SYGVKD. The CDR3 protein is CAISDSRDTDTQYF. CDR3 DNA sequence: TGTGCCATCAGTGACTCCCGGGACACAGATACGCAGTATTTT.

The chain joins TRBV7-2 to TRBJ2-3; D assignment may be TRBD1 or TRBD2 (5 bases each). The length of the CDR3 is 16 residues. The germline gives CDR1 SGHTA, CDR2 FQGNSA. The germline V and J ends were trimmed by 5 bases and 0 bases, with 15 bases remaining between them. The CDR3 nucleotides are TGTGCCAGCAGCCTTCACGGGGCAGTTAGCACAGATACGCAGTATTTT. This gives the protein CASSLHGAVSTDTQYF.

This clonotype was counted at least ten times. The gene calls are TRBV5-1 and TRBJ2-1; TRBD2 matches at 7 bases. CDR3 length equals 15 residues. CDR1 SGHRS and CDR2 YFSETQ come from the germline V gene. J lost 9 bases, V lost 4 bases, and 13 bases had no gene match. The CDR3 DNA reads TGCGCCAGCAGCCCTCTGGAGCGGGGCGTAGGTGAGCAGTTCTTC. Protein: CASSPLERGVGEQFF.

This clonotype is judged medium-sized. The chain uses TRBV10-3 and TRBJ1-1; TRBD1 is a possible D gene (5 bases). Trimming pared 8 bases from V and 2 bases from J, leaving 12 bases between. The CDR3 spans 13 residues. Germline V gives CDR1 ENHRY, CDR2 SYGVKD. The CDR3: CAIGNRLNTEAFF. CDR3 nucleotide sequence: TGTGCCATCGGAAACAGGCTTAACACTGAAGCTTTCTTT.

The chain recombines TRBV28 with TRBJ2-1; D is unresolved. Trimming shortened V by 3 bases and J by 0 bases, and 9 bases separated the two germline ends. The CDR3 loop spans 15 amino acids. Germline V lookup: CDR1 MDHEN, CDR2 SYDVKM. CDR3 residues: CASSLPPGSYNEQFF. The CDR3 coding sequence is TGTGCCAGCAGTTTGCCCCCGGGCTCCTACAATGAGCAGTTCTTC.

V and J are TRBV7-6 and TRBJ2-3; 9 nucleotides align to TRBD2. In germline, CDR1 is SGHVS, CDR2 FNYEAQ. CDR3 length: 16 residues. Germline trimming cut 2 bases from V and 0 bases from J; bases unmatched to any gene: 3. CDR3 nucleotides: TGTGCCAGCAGCTTAAGACTAGCGGCTAGCACAGATACGCAGTATTTT. Its translation is CASSLRLAASTDTQYF.

The CDR3: CASSSFGTPSPLHF. As DNA, the CDR3 is TGTGCCAGCAGCAGCTTCGGGACACCTTCACCCCTCCACTTT. This rearrangement joins TRBV2 to TRBJ1-6, with D possibly being TRBD1 (6 bases). Trimming took off 6 bases at V and 9 bases at J, with 15 bases between the two ends. The CDR3 is 14 residues long. Germline assignment: CDR1 SNHLY and CDR2 FYNNEI.

This clonotype was detected a few times. A read error may be the cause here, since a much bigger clone is one base away. This chain links TRBV7-2 with TRBJ2-1, with D perhaps given as TRBD1 or TRBD2 (6 bases each). Germline V CDR1 and CDR2: SGHTA, FQGNSA. This CDR3 spans 15 amino acids. The V gene lost 5 bases and the J gene lost 6 bases, with 17 bases spanning the gap. In DNA, the CDR3 is TGTGCCAGCAGCGGCCAGTCGGGGGCCACCAATGAGCAGTTCTTC. Translating it yields CASSGQSGATNEQFF.

The chain joins TRBV12-3 or TRBV12-4 to TRBJ1-3; TRBD1 matches at 7 bases. The CDR3 consists of 15 residues. Trimming at V came to 7 bases and at J to 3 bases, leaving 9 bases not matched to a gene. The DNA for the CDR3 is TGTGCCAGCATCAATTGGAGACAGGGTGGAAACACCATATATTTT. Amino acid sequence: CASINWRQGGNTIYF.

This clonotype was seen a handful of times. The V call is TRBV4-1, the J call TRBJ1-5, with 7 nucleotides matching TRBD1. Losses at the gene ends were 1 base for V and 1 base for J; bases not matched to a gene: 13. The CDR3 sequence is 19 residues long. Per the germline V gene, CDR1 is MGHRA and CDR2 is YSYEKL. The CDR3 sequence: CASSQVMETGRRSNQPQHF. The CDR3 DNA reads as TGCGCCAGCAGCCAAGTGATGGAGACAGGGCGTCGAAGCAATCAGCCCCAGCATTTT.

The sample holds many counts of this clonotype. The rearrangement joins TRBV20-1 to TRBJ1-6, with no clear D. The CDR3 spans 15 residues. V lost 1 base and J lost 8, with 15 bases in between. Germline V CDR1 and CDR2: DFQATT, SNEGSKA (reference sequence). Written as DNA, the CDR3 is TGCAGTGCTAGAGTCAACGAGTTAAGAGATTCACCCCTCCACTTT. This sequence encodes CSARVNELRDSPLHF.

This clonotype was counted ten times or more. The chain has TRBV18 and TRBJ2-5, with TRBD1 as a possible D gene (6 bases). This CDR3 is 14 amino acids long. The V end lost 2 bases, the J end lost 4 bases, and 11 bases lay between the germline ends. Germline V gene data show CDR1 as KGHSH and CDR2 as LQKENI. As DNA, the CDR3 is TGTGCCAGCTCACCAGAAACAGGGCGAGAGACCCAGTACTTC. Amino acids: CASSPETGRETQYF.

This clonotype has a count of ten or more. The V and J genes are TRBV18 and TRBJ1-2, with TRBD1 matching over 10 bases. The CDR3 is 18 residues long. Germline values: CDR1 KGHSH, CDR2 LQKENI. V lost 2 bases and J lost 5; bases outside the gene matches: 14. CDR3 in amino acids: CASSPNTGQGLIGYGYTF. The CDR3, as DNA: TGTGCCAGCTCACCAAACACGGGACAGGGGCTAATTGGTTATGGCTACACCTTC.

This clonotype has just a few counts. V gene TRBV4-3 combines with J gene TRBJ2-7; tentatively, D is TRBD1 (6 bases). The V gene's germline CDR1 is LGHNA and CDR2 YSLEER. V was clipped by 1 base and J by 0 bases, with 16 bases between them. The CDR3 runs 17 residues. CDR3 sequence (DNA): TGCGCCAGCAGCCAAGGCCTAGGACAGACAAGCTCCTACGAGCAGTACTTC. It codes for CASSQGLGQTSSYEQYF.

The chain is built from TRBV4-3 and TRBJ1-3; possible D gene TRBD1, 6 bases. Trimming removed 5 bases from V and 0 bases from J, with 17 bases in between. The CDR3 spans 17 residues. Germline CDR1 is LGHNA and CDR2 is YSLEER. The DNA of the CDR3 is TGCGCCAGCAGCTTAAGGACAGAACTAAGCTCTGGAAACACCATATATTTT. This translates into CASSLRTELSSGNTIYF.

This sequence joins TRBV12-3 or TRBV12-4 and TRBJ2-7; TRBD1 aligns across 8 bases. The CDR3 loop spans 14 amino acids. Germline trimming cut 5 bases from V and 1 base from J; bases unmatched to any gene: 4. For the CDR3, the DNA is TGTGCCAGCAGTACCGGGACAGGTTCCTACGAGCAGTACTTC. Translation gives CASSTGTGSYEQYF.

This clonotype was observed a few times. V gene TRBV20-1 combines with J gene TRBJ2-6, with D perhaps matching TRBD2 (6 bases). V was cut by 3 bases and J by 4 bases, with 7 bases left in between. CDR3 length: 13 residues. Looked up from germline, CDR1 is DFQATT and CDR2 is SNEGSKA (reference sequence). The CDR3 spells CSARGGGANVLTF. The CDR3 nucleotides are TGCAGTGCTAGGGGAGGCGGGGCCAACGTCCTGACTTTC.